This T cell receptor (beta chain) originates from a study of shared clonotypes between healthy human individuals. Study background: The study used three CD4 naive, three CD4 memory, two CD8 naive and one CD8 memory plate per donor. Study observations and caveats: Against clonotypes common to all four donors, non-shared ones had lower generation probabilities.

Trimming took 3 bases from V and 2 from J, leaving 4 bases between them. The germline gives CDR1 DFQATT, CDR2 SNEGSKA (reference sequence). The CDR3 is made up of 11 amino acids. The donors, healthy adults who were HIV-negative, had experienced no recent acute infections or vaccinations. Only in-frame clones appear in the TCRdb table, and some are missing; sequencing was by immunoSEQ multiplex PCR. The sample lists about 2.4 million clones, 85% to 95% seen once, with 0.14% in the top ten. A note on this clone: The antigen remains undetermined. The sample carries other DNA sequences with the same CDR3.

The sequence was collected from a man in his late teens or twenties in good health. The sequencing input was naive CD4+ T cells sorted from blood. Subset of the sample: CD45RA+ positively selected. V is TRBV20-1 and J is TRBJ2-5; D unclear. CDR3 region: CSAREQETQYF. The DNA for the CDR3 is TGCAGTGCTAGGGAACAAGAGACCCAGTACTTC.